This is a list of T cell receptor beta chains from one sample in a study of T cell changes during pregnancy in multiple sclerosis. The protocol was immunoSEQ multiplex PCR, while the TCRdb copy is restricted to in-frame clones and leaves out a portion. The sample has tens of thousands of clones; 91% are singletons. The sequencing used peripheral blood, collected in the first trimester of pregnancy. Every receptor here comes from a female donor with multiple sclerosis, enrolled in a pregnancy study. Each CDR3 is given with its conserved first and last residue. A D gene is named only where the DNA matches it firmly. Size is stated for part of the rows, as once, few or many counts, or as a class when the clone is expanded.

j_gene: TRBJ2-7
len: 11
v_gene: TRBV28
d_gene: .
abundance: .
CDR3aa: CATLGGYEQYF
CDR3nt: TGTGCCACCTTAGGGGGCTACGAGCAGTACTTC

j_gene: TRBJ2-2
len: 15
v_gene: TRBV6-4
d_gene: TRBD1
abundance: .
CDR3aa: CASAPGQGTTGELFF
CDR3nt: TGTGCCAGCGCACCGGGACAGGGGACCACCGGGGAGCTGTTTTTT

j_gene: TRBJ2-5
len: 15
v_gene: TRBV11-2
d_gene: TRBD2
abundance: few
CDR3aa: CASRLTSGGQETQYF
CDR3nt: TGTGCCAGCAGGCTGACTAGCGGGGGACAAGAGACCCAGTACTTC

j_gene: TRBJ2-5
len: 17
v_gene: TRBV9
d_gene: .
abundance: .
CDR3aa: CASSVRGIWADQETQYF
CDR3nt: TGTGCCAGCAGCGTAAGGGGGATTTGGGCGGACCAAGAGACCCAGTACTTC

j_gene: TRBJ2-3
len: 15
v_gene: TRBV5-4
d_gene: .
abundance: .
CDR3aa: CASSLQGRNTDTQYF
CDR3nt: TGTGCCAGCAGCTTGCAGGGCCGGAACACAGATACGCAGTATTTT

j_gene: TRBJ1-2
len: 14
v_gene: TRBV5-1
d_gene: .
abundance: .
CDR3aa: CASSLDRANYGYTF
CDR3nt: TGCGCCAGCAGCTTGGACAGGGCCAACTATGGCTACACCTTC

j_gene: TRBJ2-5
len: 16
v_gene: TRBV9
d_gene: TRBD2
abundance: few
CDR3aa: CASSGSSGRFYETQYF
CDR3nt: TGTGCCAGCAGCGGGTCTAGCGGGAGATTTTATGAGACCCAGTACTTC

j_gene: TRBJ2-1
len: 16
v_gene: TRBV7-3
d_gene: TRBD1
abundance: once
CDR3aa: CASSLKGTGGYNEQFF
CDR3nt: TGTGCCAGCAGCTTAAAGGGGACAGGGGGGTACAATGAGCAGTTCTTC

j_gene: TRBJ1-1
len: 15
v_gene: TRBV18
d_gene: .
abundance: .
CDR3aa: CASSPSTGPGTEAFF
CDR3nt: TGTGCCAGCTCACCTTCGACAGGCCCGGGCACTGAAGCTTTCTTT

j_gene: TRBJ1-5
len: 16
v_gene: TRBV6-6
d_gene: .
abundance: .
CDR3aa: CASSAGQSYSNQPQHF
CDR3nt: TGTGCCAGCAGTGCCGGACAATCCTATAGCAATCAGCCCCAGCATTTT

j_gene: TRBJ2-5
len: 13
v_gene: TRBV18
d_gene: .
abundance: .
CDR3aa: CASSAGLKETQYF
CDR3nt: TGTGCCAGCTCCGCCGGACTGAAAGAGACCCAGTACTTC

j_gene: TRBJ2-7
len: 14
v_gene: TRBV19
d_gene: TRBD1
abundance: once
CDR3aa: CASSSRDSLFGQYF
CDR3nt: TGTGCCAGTAGTTCCCGGGACAGTCTGTTCGGGCAGTACTTC

j_gene: TRBJ1-5
len: 20
v_gene: TRBV2
d_gene: .
abundance: once
CDR3aa: CASSDHFDFIDSDSNQPQHF
CDR3nt: TGTGCCAGCAGTGACCACTTTGATTTTATAGACTCCGACAGCAATCAGCCCCAGCATTTT

j_gene: TRBJ1-2
len: 12
v_gene: TRBV6-5
d_gene: .
abundance: .
CDR3aa: CASSNTGTGRTF
CDR3nt: TGTGCCAGCAGTAACACCGGGACTGGGCGCACCTTC

j_gene: TRBJ1-6
len: 15
v_gene: TRBV9
d_gene: TRBD1
abundance: .
CDR3aa: CASSASGTGKSPLHF
CDR3nt: TGTGCCAGCAGCGCCTCCGGGACAGGGAAATCACCCCTCCACTTT

j_gene: TRBJ2-5
len: 15
v_gene: TRBV5-6
d_gene: TRBD1
abundance: .
CDR3aa: CASSRPGQGEETQYF
CDR3nt: TGTGCCAGCAGCCGGCCGGGACAGGGGGAAGAGACCCAGTACTTC

j_gene: TRBJ2-7
len: 16
v_gene: TRBV6-6
d_gene: TRBD1
abundance: .
CDR3aa: CASSYQHRGRAYEQYF
CDR3nt: TGTGCCAGCAGTTACCAACACAGGGGGCGCGCCTACGAGCAGTACTTC

j_gene: TRBJ2-7
len: 14
v_gene: TRBV9
d_gene: TRBD1
abundance: .
CDR3aa: CASSVRDRGYEQYF
CDR3nt: TGTGCCAGCAGCGTAAGGGACAGGGGGTACGAGCAGTACTTC

j_gene: TRBJ2-7
len: 16
v_gene: TRBV5-1
d_gene: .
abundance: .
CDR3aa: CASSLGGGIQGYEQYF
CDR3nt: TGCGCCAGCAGCTTGGGGGGCGGAATTCAAGGGTACGAGCAGTACTTC

j_gene: TRBJ2-3
len: 15
v_gene: TRBV25-1
d_gene: TRBD2
abundance: .
CDR3aa: CASRLTGGSTDTQYF
CDR3nt: TGTGCCAGCAGACTAACGGGGGGAAGCACAGATACGCAGTATTTT

j_gene: TRBJ2-3
len: 14
v_gene: TRBV19
d_gene: .
abundance: .
CDR3aa: CASSISIYTDTQYF
CDR3nt: TGTGCCAGTAGTATAAGCATTTACACAGATACGCAGTATTTT

j_gene: TRBJ2-7
len: 15
v_gene: TRBV5-1
d_gene: TRBD1
abundance: once
CDR3aa: CASSVTTGGPYEQYF
CDR3nt: TGCGCCAGCAGCGTGACGACAGGGGGTCCTTACGAGCAGTACTTC

j_gene: TRBJ2-2
len: 17
v_gene: TRBV10-3
d_gene: TRBD1
abundance: .
CDR3aa: CAIAPGGGQGFTGELFF
CDR3nt: TGTGCCATCGCCCCGGGCGGGGGACAGGGGTTTACCGGGGAGCTGTTTTTT

j_gene: TRBJ2-1
len: 12
v_gene: TRBV6-5
d_gene: .
abundance: .
CDR3aa: CASSYGAGEQFF
CDR3nt: TGTGCCAGCAGTTACGGGGCAGGTGAGCAGTTCTTC

j_gene: TRBJ2-7
len: 14
v_gene: TRBV6-5
d_gene: .
abundance: .
CDR3aa: CASSYSIGSHEQYF
CDR3nt: TGTGCCAGCAGTTACTCGATCGGGTCCCACGAGCAGTACTTC

j_gene: TRBJ1-1
len: 14
v_gene: TRBV28
d_gene: .
abundance: once
CDR3aa: CASSGWSPLTEAFF
CDR3nt: TGTGCCAGCAGTGGGTGGAGCCCCCTGACTGAAGCTTTCTTT

j_gene: TRBJ1-1
len: 15
v_gene: TRBV5-1
d_gene: TRBD1
abundance: .
CDR3aa: CASSFGTGENTEAFF
CDR3nt: TGCGCCAGCAGCTTTGGGACAGGGGAGAACACTGAAGCTTTCTTT

j_gene: TRBJ1-2
len: 13
v_gene: TRBV15
d_gene: TRBD1
abundance: .
CDR3aa: CATSRGQSYGYTF
CDR3nt: TGTGCCACCAGCAGGGGACAGAGCTATGGCTACACCTTC

j_gene: TRBJ1-5
len: 13
v_gene: TRBV10-2
d_gene: .
abundance: .
CDR3aa: CASSDRVRQPQHF
CDR3nt: TGCGCCAGCAGTGACCGGGTACGTCAGCCCCAGCATTTT

j_gene: TRBJ2-1
len: 16
v_gene: TRBV7-9
d_gene: .
abundance: .
CDR3aa: CASSYERGRRDNEQFF
CDR3nt: TGTGCCAGCAGCTATGAACGAGGGAGGCGGGACAATGAGCAGTTCTTC

j_gene: TRBJ2-2
len: 14
v_gene: TRBV30
d_gene: .
abundance: .
CDR3aa: CARTVTLGTGELFF
CDR3nt: TGTGCCCGGACGGTGACACTCGGCACCGGGGAGCTGTTTTTT

j_gene: TRBJ2-7
len: 15
v_gene: TRBV5-1
d_gene: TRBD1
abundance: .
CDR3aa: CASSSRQGAGYEQYF
CDR3nt: TGCGCCAGCAGCTCCCGACAGGGGGCGGGTTACGAGCAGTACTTC

j_gene: TRBJ2-7
len: 14
v_gene: TRBV6-5
d_gene: .
abundance: .
CDR3aa: CASSYSIGAYEQYF
CDR3nt: TGTGCCAGCAGTTACTCGATAGGGGCCTACGAGCAGTACTTC

j_gene: TRBJ1-2
len: 16
v_gene: TRBV4-3
d_gene: .
abundance: .
CDR3aa: CASSQVSPGDIYGYTF
CDR3nt: TGCGCCAGCAGCCAAGTCTCTCCAGGGGATATCTATGGCTACACCTTC

j_gene: TRBJ1-2
len: 13
v_gene: TRBV11-3
d_gene: TRBD1
abundance: .
CDR3aa: CASSLGQGLSGTF
CDR3nt: TGTGCCAGCAGCTTGGGACAGGGACTTTCGGGCACCTTC

j_gene: TRBJ1-5
len: 14
v_gene: TRBV28
d_gene: TRBD1
abundance: .
CDR3aa: CASSPQGASQPQHF
CDR3nt: TGTGCCAGCAGTCCACAGGGGGCCAGTCAGCCCCAGCATTTT

j_gene: TRBJ1-5
len: 15
v_gene: TRBV19
d_gene: .
abundance: .
CDR3aa: CASSMGGGSNQPQHF
CDR3nt: TGTGCCAGTAGTATGGGGGGGGGTAGCAATCAGCCCCAGCATTTT

j_gene: TRBJ2-7
len: 16
v_gene: TRBV28
d_gene: .
abundance: .
CDR3aa: CASTSRRNIETYEQYF
CDR3nt: TGTGCCAGCACCTCCCGGAGGAACATTGAAACCTACGAGCAGTACTTC

j_gene: TRBJ2-7
len: 14
v_gene: TRBV5-5
d_gene: .
abundance: .
CDR3aa: CASSSGRNFYEQYF
CDR3nt: TGTGCCAGCAGTTCCGGGAGAAACTTTTACGAGCAGTACTTC

j_gene: TRBJ1-5
len: 18
v_gene: TRBV4-3
d_gene: TRBD1
abundance: once
CDR3aa: CASSQFPGQLYSNQPQHF
CDR3nt: TGCGCCAGCAGCCAATTCCCGGGACAGCTATATAGCAATCAGCCCCAGCATTTT